This T cell receptor beta chain was retrieved from a study of blood T cell repertoires in COVID-19. Looking at the study overall: Acute and convalescent COVID-19 specimens originated in the United States, Italy and Spain. PBMCs, B-cell-depleted T cells, or T cells provided the cDNA or gDNA that made up the material.

Losses at the gene ends were 8 bases for V and 4 bases for J; bases not matched to a gene: 11. The CDR3 spans 15 residues. Germline-derived CDR1 and CDR2 are LNHDA and SQIVND (reference sequence). As originally analysed: It was from reference gene primer amplification that nucleated cell counts were estimated. Clones were sequenced by immunoSEQ multiplex PCR, and TCRdb holds only the in-frame ones, with some missing. The V and J calls and the clone size are those of that table, but D and trimming were determined from the DNA. This table holds about 150,000 clones, around 89% found once. Input material: peripheral blood. The rearrangement joins TRBV19 to TRBJ2-1; 7 bases are a match to TRBD1. This receptor was identified in a woman in her 40s with acute or convalescent COVID-19. The CDR3 bases are TGTGCCAGTTCTCGGACAGGCATGAAATACAATGAGCAGTTCTTC. This encodes CASSRTGMKYNEQFF.